The 10 T cell receptor beta chains listed next were all sequenced from one sample in a study of shared T cell receptors in the human thymus. This table comes from immunoSEQ multiplex PCR, and its TCRdb copy is limited to in-frame clones, with some not included. The sample yields 700,000 to 750,000 clones, approximately 83% seen once. The sample was also linked to a second study, of human thymus T cells.

Input material: thymocytes. These receptors all come from a girl younger than two with a congenital heart defect.

The chain couples TRBV9 to TRBJ2-7; 11 bases match TRBD1. J gave up 6 bases and V 3 bases, and 14 bases lay outside the gene matches. CDR1 SGDLS and CDR2 YYNGEE come from the germline V gene. The CDR3 spans 17 residues. This chain's CDR3 is CASSGQEPGTGGCEQYF. For the CDR3, the DNA is TGTGCCAGCAGCGGTCAAGAACCCGGGACAGGGGGGTGCGAGCAGTACTTC.

The V gene is TRBV4-1, the J gene TRBJ2-7; 7 nucleotides match TRBD1. V was pared by 1 base and J by 2 bases, with 8 bases of the junction left unmatched. The CDR3 is 16 residues long. In germline, CDR1 is MGHRA, CDR2 YSYEKL. As DNA, the CDR3 is TGCGCCAGCAGCCAAGTGATGGGGGACAGCACCTACGAGCAGTACTTC. Protein: CASSQVMGDSTYEQYF.

This chain joins TRBV9 and TRBJ2-1; D is perhaps TRBD2 (6 bases). Germline V lookup: CDR1 SGDLS, CDR2 YYNGEE. CDR3 size: 16 residues. The V gene lost 0 bases and the J gene lost 10 bases, with 20 bases spanning the gap. Here the CDR3 reads CASSVDETRISREQFF. The CDR3 DNA sequence: TGTGCCAGCAGCGTAGATGAGACTAGAATATCGCGCGAGCAGTTCTTC.

In its sample, this clone was seen once. The chain uses TRBV5-1 and TRBJ2-5; possibly TRBD1 for D (6 bases). V was clipped by 3 bases and J by 4 bases, with 16 bases between them. The CDR3 extends over 15 amino acids. The germline V gene has CDR1 SGHRS and CDR2 YFSETQ. DNA of the CDR3: TGCGCCAGCAGCTGGCACTCACAGGGTTCAGAGACCCAGTACTTC. It is translated as CASSWHSQGSETQYF.

The V and J genes are TRBV6-6 and TRBJ1-1; D not resolved. Germline CDR1 MNHNY, CDR2 SVGAGI (reference sequence). V lost 5 bases and J 0 bases, leaving 13 bases between the germline ends. There are 15 residues in the CDR3. The CDR3 DNA reads as TGTGCCAGCAGTCCGTTTGCCAGGTTGAACACTGAAGCTTTCTTT. It specifies CASSPFARLNTEAFF.

DNA of the CDR3: TGTGCCAGCAGATTCTCCGGACAGGGTGAAAACTATGGCTACACCTTC. It specifies CASRFSGQGENYGYTF. The gene calls are TRBV27 and TRBJ1-2; 8 bases agree with TRBD1. Germline V gene sequence: CDR1 MNHEY, CDR2 SMNVEV (reference sequence). CDR3 size: 16 residues. V lost 6 bases to trimming and J lost 2 bases; unmatched junction nucleotides: 11.

This chain connects TRBV4-3 to TRBJ1-1; 9 nucleotides agree with TRBD1. Germline lookup yields CDR1 LGHNA and CDR2 YSLEER. The V and J ends lost 4 bases and 2 bases, in that order; junction bases with no gene match: 11. The CDR3 runs to 17 residues. Here the CDR3 DNA reads TGCGCCAGCAGCCGAAAGAAAACAGGGGGCCCAAACACTGAAGCTTTCTTT. Translating it yields CASSRKKTGGPNTEAFF.

The V gene is TRBV28, the J gene TRBJ2-1; a possible D gene is TRBD1 (6 bases). Trimming removed 5 bases at V and 0 bases at J, with 26 bases between. The germline V gene has CDR1 MDHEN and CDR2 SYDVKM. CDR3 size: 20 residues. CDR3 in DNA: TGTGCCAGCAGTCCCCGGGGCGAGGACAGCCCATTGAGCTCCTACAATGAGCAGTTCTTC. It codes for CASSPRGEDSPLSSYNEQFF.

This chain's CDR3 is CASSLASQGVLAFF. CDR3 bases: TGTGCCAGCAGCTTAGCTTCACAGGGGGTGCTAGCTTTCTTT. The chain is built from TRBV7-2 and TRBJ1-1; TRBD1 matches 8 bases. This CDR3 is 14 amino acids long. Germline trimming cut 0 bases from V and 10 bases from J; bases unmatched to any gene: 7. Germline lookup yields CDR1 SGHTA and CDR2 FQGNSA. Together with reference TRBV7-2 and TRBJ1-1, the CDR3 gives the full variable domain: GAGVSQSPSNKVTEKGKDVELRCDPISGHTALYWYRQSLGQGLEFLIYFQGNSAPDKSGLPSDRFSAERTGGSVSTLTIQRTQQEDSAVYLCASSLASQGVLAFFGQGTRLTVV.

The rearrangement links TRBV6-1 to TRBJ1-1; no definite D call. From germline, CDR1 is MNHNS and CDR2 SASEGT. Trimming pared 4 bases from V and 4 bases from J, leaving 13 bases between. The CDR3 has 14 amino acids. CDR3 protein: CASSVSRGGTEAFF. The CDR3 DNA follows: TGTGCCAGCAGTGTTTCCCGGGGTGGCACTGAAGCTTTCTTT.